Presented here are 22 T cell receptor beta chains from one specimen sequenced in a study of blood T cells in healthy people across ages. A second PCR, run for roughly 7 to 11 cycles, used a sample-barcoded 5' primer plus a J-beta primer mix. TCRdb recomputed calls from the 5' RACE reads with MiXCR, one row per CDR3 protein. The sample has around 870,000 distinct CDR3 sequences; more than 25% are singletons. Sequencing used blood. All receptors come from an elderly woman in good health.

This clonotype was found a few times. This rearrangement joins TRBV6-2 or TRBV6-3 to TRBJ2-7; D is uncertain. The CDR3 loop spans 14 amino acids. V was cut by 0 bases and J by 3 bases, with 9 bases left in between. The V gene's germline CDR1 is MNHEY and CDR2 SVGEGT. CDR3 sequence (DNA): TGTGCCAGCAGTTACTCGAGGCCTCTCTACGAGCAGTACTTC. Protein: CASSYSRPLYEQYF.

A few counts support this clonotype. J is TRBJ2-1 and V is TRBV7-2, with 9 bases aligning to TRBD2. J lost 12 bases, V lost 0 bases, and 15 bases had no gene match. The CDR3 is made up of 17 amino acids. Looked up from germline, CDR1 is SGHTA and CDR2 is FQGNSA. CDR3 sequence (DNA): TGTGCCAGCAGCTTAGCGTCGGGCGGGGGGGTCACGGTTGGGCAGTTCTTC. Translation: CASSLASGGGVTVGQFF.

This clonotype came up a few times. The chain joins TRBV18 to TRBJ1-1, with TRBD1 matching 7 bases. The V gene's germline CDR1 is KGHSH and CDR2 LQKENI. CDR3 size: 14 residues. The V gene end was trimmed by 2 bases and the J gene end by 4 bases; junction bases not matched to a gene: 4. DNA of the CDR3: TGTGCCAGCTCACCAACAGGGGATGCCACTGAAGCTTTCTTT. Amino acid sequence: CASSPTGDATEAFF.

This rearrangement joins TRBV7-2 to TRBJ2-5; D ambiguous. The DNA matches TRBJ2-1 better at its end, which makes the J call doubtful. Germline-derived CDR1 and CDR2 are SGHTA and FQGNSA. The CDR3 contains 13 residues. The CDR3 bases are TGTGCCAGCAGCTTAGCGGTGCAAGAGACCCAGTTCTTC. This translates into CASSLAVQETQFF.

Points on this clonotype: The conserved phenylalanine or tryptophan is not found at the CDR3 terminus, so this likely reflects a read error. The chain has TRBV12-3 or TRBV12-4 and TRBJ2-3; D is undetermined. Trimming removed 1 base from V and 2 bases from J, with 7 bases in between. CDR3 length: 14 residues. The CDR3 loop reads CASSLGSITDTQYS. In DNA form, the CDR3 reads TGTGCCAGCAGTTTAGGCTCTATCACAGATACGCAGTATTCT.

This clonotype was detected ten times or more. V is TRBV27 and J is TRBJ1-6, with D maybe TRBD1 (6 bases). V lost 7 bases and J 6 bases, leaving 13 bases between the germline ends. In germline, CDR1 is MNHEY, CDR2 SMNVEV (reference sequence). The CDR3 has 14 amino acids. The CDR3 region has the DNA TGTGCCAGCAAATTGACAGGAGTTAATTCACCCCTCCACTTT. The encoded protein is CASKLTGVNSPLHF.

Many counts were recorded for this clonotype. This chain links TRBV12-3 or TRBV12-4 with TRBJ2-5, with D possibly being TRBD1 (6 bases). There are 14 residues in the CDR3. V lost 3 bases and J 5 bases, leaving 13 bases between the germline ends. The chain's CDR3 is CASSLKQGHETQYF. In DNA, the CDR3 is TGTGCCAGCAGTTTGAAACAGGGCCATGAGACCCAGTACTTC.

This clonotype was counted only a few times. Possible read error: a much larger clone is one base away. The rearrangement uses TRBV15 and TRBJ2-5; TRBD2 aligns across 9 bases. The ends lost 0 bases at V and 12 bases at J; junction bases unmatched: 11. There are 15 residues in the CDR3. Looked up from germline, CDR1 is LNHNV and CDR2 is YYDKDF (reference sequence). The CDR3: CATSRDNSGGAWEYF. The DNA of the CDR3 is TGTGCCACCAGCAGAGATAATAGCGGGGGAGCATGGGAGTACTTC.

This clonotype was found a few times. V and J are TRBV15 and TRBJ1-2; D is perhaps TRBD1 (5 bases). V shed 4 bases and J shed 0 bases, with 15 bases lying between them. The CDR3 has 16 residues. Germline lookup yields CDR1 LNHNV and CDR2 YYDKDF (reference sequence). CDR3 amino acids: CATSKGPLQANYGYTF. The CDR3 region has the DNA TGTGCCACCAGCAAGGGACCTCTCCAAGCTAACTATGGCTACACCTTC.

At least ten counts were recorded for this clonotype. V usage is TRBV20-1 and J usage is TRBJ2-5; TRBD2 agrees at 15 bases. After removal of 8 bases from V and 4 bases from J, the junction contained 2 bases not matched to a gene. The germline gives CDR1 DFQATT, CDR2 SNEGSKA (reference sequence). The CDR3 covers 13 residues. DNA of the CDR3: TGCAGTCCGGGACTAGCGGGAGGAGAGACCCAGTACTTC. The encoded protein is CSPGLAGGETQYF.

This clonotype was found a few times. The rearrangement uses TRBV6-5 and TRBJ1-2; 7 bases are shared with TRBD1. This CDR3 region has 16 residues. CDR1 and CDR2 from the germline V gene are MNHEY and SVGAGI. V trimming: 6 bases; J trimming: 5 bases; junction bases outside the gene matches: 15. This CDR3 reads CASSRQGFPSEYGYTF. For the CDR3, the DNA is TGTGCCAGCAGCCGACAGGGCTTTCCTTCGGAATATGGCTACACCTTC.

This clonotype was seen repeatedly, ten times or more. V usage is TRBV6-5 and J usage is TRBJ1-6, with 8 bases fitting TRBD1. The trim removed 2 bases at V and 6 bases at J, leaving 6 bases unmatched. CDR1 and CDR2 from the germline V gene are MNHEY and SVGAGI. CDR3 size: 16 residues. CDR3 in DNA: TGTGCCAGCAGTTACACTATGGACAGGGTTAATTCACCCCTCCACTTT. Translation gives CASSYTMDRVNSPLHF.

The chain has TRBV5-1 and TRBJ2-1, with 7 nucleotides matching TRBD2. J gave up 8 bases and V 0 bases, and 11 bases lay outside the gene matches. CDR3 size: 16 residues. The V gene's germline CDR1 is SGHRS and CDR2 YFSETQ. The CDR3, as DNA: TGCGCCAGCAGCTTGGATTTGGCTAGCGGTTGGTATGAGCAGTTCTTC. This codes for CASSLDLASGWYEQFF.

The V call is TRBV6-5, the J call TRBJ2-1; 8 nucleotides line up with TRBD1. The germline gives CDR1 MNHEY, CDR2 SVGAGI. Trimming at V came to 2 bases and at J to 12 bases, leaving 0 bases not matched to a gene. The CDR3 contains 11 residues. CDR3 DNA sequence: TGTGCCAGCAGTTACGACAGGGGGCAGTTCTTC. Its protein product is CASSYDRGQFF.

This clonotype was counted only a few times. The genes are TRBV28 and TRBJ1-1; D is possibly TRBD1 (5 bases). The germline gives CDR1 MDHEN, CDR2 SYDVKM. The V gene lost 1 base and the J gene lost 6 bases, with 6 bases spanning the gap. CDR3 length: 12 residues. The CDR3 DNA is TGTGCCAGCAGTTTATTCAGGGCTGAAGCTTTCTTT. Amino acids: CASSLFRAEAFF.

The rearrangement joins TRBV5-4 to TRBJ2-3, with a tentative D call TRBD1 (7 bases). There are 17 residues in the CDR3. The germline V gene has CDR1 SGHNT and CDR2 YYREEE (reference sequence). Trimming took off 3 bases at V and 1 base at J, with 18 bases between the two ends. The CDR3 nucleotides read TGTGCCAGCAGCTCTCCCAGGGGGGAAAAGGGCACAGATACGCAGTATTTT. It encodes CASSSPRGEKGTDTQYF.

This clonotype came up many times. The chain links TRBV29-1 to TRBJ1-2; 7 bases map to TRBD1. With 3 bases clipped from V and 4 bases from J, the junction kept 2 bases outside the gene matches. Germline values: CDR1 SQVTM, CDR2 ANQGSEA. The CDR3 runs 12 residues. DNA for the CDR3: TGCAGCGTTGAGAGGGGGCTCTATGGCTACACCTTC. This sequence encodes CSVERGLYGYTF.

This clonotype was recorded at least ten times. This chain joins TRBV10-3 and TRBJ2-3; no definite D call. The CDR3 sequence is 13 residues long. The germline gives CDR1 ENHRY, CDR2 SYGVKD. V lost 11 bases, J lost 2 bases, and 14 bases lay in between. The CDR3 is CASRPEFTDTQYF. The CDR3 DNA follows: TGTGCCTCCCGACCCGAGTTCACAGATACGCAGTATTTT.

This clonotype occurred many times. The V gene is TRBV4-2, the J gene TRBJ2-3, with TRBD2 identical over 12 bases. The CDR3 runs to 17 residues. Germline-derived CDR1 and CDR2 are LGHNA and YNFKEQ. With 4 bases clipped from V and 8 bases from J, the junction kept 13 bases outside the gene matches. CDR3 amino acids: CASSPSGGESKAATQYF. The CDR3 DNA follows: TGTGCCAGCAGCCCTAGCGGGGGGGAGTCCAAGGCGGCTACGCAGTATTTT.

This clonotype was observed at least ten times. The chain has TRBV7-2 and TRBJ2-7; perhaps TRBD1 as D (6 bases). Trimming pared 1 base from V and 6 bases from J, leaving 19 bases between. The CDR3 length is 16 residues. From germline, CDR1 is SGHTA and CDR2 FQGNSA. The CDR3 region has the DNA TGTGCCAGCAGCTTAGGATTTTCAGGGGTAAGGGGCGAGCAGTACTTC. It is translated as CASSLGFSGVRGEQYF.

Concerning this clonotype itself: This may be a read error: a much more frequent sequence differs by one nucleotide. The chain recombines TRBV5-6 with TRBJ2-7; the match to TRBD2 covers 7 bases. The V and J ends lost 5 bases and 5 bases, in that order; junction bases with no gene match: 13. Germline V lookup: CDR1 SGHDT, CDR2 YYEEEE. This CDR3 has 15 residues. CDR3 sequence reads: CASRPGLRSPDEQYF. For the CDR3, the DNA is TGTGCCAGCAGGCCGGGACTAAGGTCGCCAGACGAGCAGTACTTC.

The rearrangement joins TRBV30 to TRBJ1-4; weak D call: TRBD1 (6 bases). The germline gives CDR1 GTSNPN, CDR2 SVGIG (reference sequence). V dropped 7 bases and J dropped 7 bases, with 19 bases sitting between them. The CDR3 runs to 14 residues. The CDR3, as DNA: TGTGCCTCGGAGGGGGGGCATAGGAGTGAAAAACTGTTTTTT. It is translated as CASEGGHRSEKLFF. Complete variable domain (other parts from reference TRBV30 and TRBJ1-4): SQTIHQWPATLVQPVGSPLSLECTVEGTSNPNLYWYRQAAGRGLQLLFYSVGIGQISSEVPQNLSASRPQDRQFILSSKKLLLSDSGFYLCASEGGHRSEKLFFGSGTQLSVL.